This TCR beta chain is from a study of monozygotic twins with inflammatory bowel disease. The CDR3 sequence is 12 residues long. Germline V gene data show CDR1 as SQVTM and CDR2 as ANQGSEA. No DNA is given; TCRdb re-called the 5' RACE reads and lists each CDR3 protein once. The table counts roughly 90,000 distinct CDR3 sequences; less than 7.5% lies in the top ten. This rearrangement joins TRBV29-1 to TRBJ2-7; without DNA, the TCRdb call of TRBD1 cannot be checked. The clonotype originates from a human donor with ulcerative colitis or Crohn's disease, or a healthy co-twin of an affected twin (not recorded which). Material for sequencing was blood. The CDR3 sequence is CSVEHGGYEQYF.